This TCR beta chain was observed in a study of T cell repertoires in aging, cancer and after chemotherapy. Study summary: Donors were grouped into six age bands spanning 30 or younger through 70 or older.

TRB rearrangements spanning V, D and J were amplified using mixed TRB-A/B primers. TCRdb processed the multiplex PCR reads anew with MiXCR; each CDR3 protein has one entry. The repertoire includes approximately 2,500 distinct CDR3 sequences, approximately 23% of them detected once, and about 14% sits in the top ten. Trimming stripped 4 bases from V and 3 bases from J, with 12 bases between. The germline V gene has CDR1 MNHEY and CDR2 SMNVEV (reference sequence). The CDR3 runs to 14 residues. Peripheral blood genomic DNA, not sorted cells or RNA, was the template. This clonotype qualifies as medium-sized.

What was sequenced was blood. The receptor was isolated from a human donor with a solid tumor. The chain employs TRBV27 and TRBJ1-1; possible D gene TRBD1, 5 bases. CDR3 sequence reads: CASSSRVTHTEAFF. The CDR3 region has the DNA TGTGCCAGCAGTTCCAGGGTGACGCACACTGAAGCTTTCTTT.